The present T cell receptor beta chain was sequenced within a study of blood T cell repertoires in COVID-19 (dated by TCRdb to about 2020). Study-level background: The collaborator samples originated in the United States, Italy and Spain and spanned the acute and convalescent phases of COVID-19. The repertoires were made available in a free public database intended to serve as a resource for research on the immune response to SARS-CoV-2. Where HLA class I and class II types were available, the types were taken from metadata supplied by the sample provider, not from assay-based typing. The prospective study material was composed of cDNA or gDNA derived from T cells, B-cell-depleted T cells, or PBMCs. Nearly every sample came with metadata listing a de-identified subject ID, COVID-19 status, age in years and sex. Subjects who had been exposed to COVID-19, were actively infected with it, or had recovered from it provided the deeply sampled blood TCRbeta repertoires that made up the dataset. Samples were obtained from the ongoing ImmuneRACE study (first 160 participants) and from about 1,300 subjects provided by 6 global collaborators. Study-level results and caveats: The quantity of clinical and demographic metadata differed by source and by participant and was supplied without curation.

Counted from cysteine to phenylalanine, this CDR3 has 14 amino acids. Here the CDR3 DNA is all that survives: 42 bases in frame from base 1. CDR1 and CDR2 (SEHNR, FQNEAQ) derive from the germline V gene (reference sequence). V drops 7 bases and J drops 1 base, leaving 13 bases in between. Comments on this clone: The antigen this receptor binds is unknown. No quality values exist for individual bases; no much larger clone is one base distant.

At one collaborating source in Seattle, patients were enrolled during active infection and were followed longitudinally through the course of disease. Collaborating institutions collected whole blood in K2EDTA tubes following their own protocols. For TCRbeta analysis, collaborators shipped samples in one of three forms: frozen whole blood, isolated PBMCs, or DNA extracted from either of those sample types. The immunoSEQ Assay, a bias-controlled multiplex PCR, was used to amplify TCRbeta CDR3 regions from genomic DNA. The authors' pipeline ran thus. The number of nucleated cells in each sample was estimated from the amplification of reference gene primers within the assay. Sequence reads were collapsed and filtered to measure the absolute abundance of every unique TCRbeta CDR3 rearrangement. Productive Simpson clonality was computed per sample as the square root of Simpson's diversity index over productive rearrangements. Held by TCRdb, this immuneACCESS table contains in-frame sequences only and omits some clones. Under half of the omission traces to an unresolved V gene where checked; the cause of the rest is unknown. From that table come the V and J calls and clone size; the DNA was used to work out D and trimming. This sample lists tens of thousands of clones; 84% were detected once. The ten biggest clones cover under 2% of the sample.

The chain is made from TRBV7-9 and TRBJ1-1; TRBD1 is a possible D gene, resting on 5 matching bases. This TCR was recovered from a man aged 60 to 69 with COVID-19, enrolled during active disease. The sample was peripheral blood. The sequence in DNA is TGTGCCAGCACCCCCCAGGGTTGGAACACTGAAGCTTTCTTT. It encodes CASTPQGWNTEAFF.